This record looks at one TCR beta chain sequence and its context. The protocol was immunoSEQ multiplex PCR, while the TCRdb copy is restricted to in-frame clones and leaves out a portion. The sample lists fewer than 15,000 clones, about nine tenths occurring once. This entry is derived from a study of T cell changes during pregnancy in multiple sclerosis. The CDR3 totals 14 residues. From germline, CDR1 is SNHLY and CDR2 FYNNEI. Trimming removed 10 bases from V and 0 bases from J; junction bases left unmatched: 9. Sample: CD8+ T cells from peripheral blood mononuclear cells, taken in the first trimester of pregnancy. The clonotype comes from a female donor with multiple sclerosis, enrolled in a pregnancy study. This chain connects TRBV2 to TRBJ2-7, with TRBD1 matching 7 bases. CDR3 coding DNA: TGTGCCAACGAAAGGGGGCTGTACTCCTACGAGCAGTACTTC. Its translation: CANERGLYSYEQYF.